Following are 25 T cell receptor beta chains from one sample sequenced in a study of PD-1 blockade in classical Hodgkin lymphoma. Repertoires were generated with immunoSEQ multiplex PCR, while TCRdb's copy carries only in-frame clones and drops some. The table includes roughly 100,000 clones, around 80% detected once. Time point: cycle 4 day 1 (C4D1), after 6 weeks of nivolumab. With no exception, relapse followed autologous stem cell transplantation in all patients, and brentuximab vedotin exposure varied. The specimen comprised peripheral blood mononuclear cells (PBMCs), sampled before the fourth cycle of nivolumab. Receptors were obtained from a human donor with classical Hodgkin lymphoma.

Here the CDR3 DNA reads TGTGCCATCAGCTGGGCCCCGCGTCCAGATACGCAGTATTTT. Protein: CAISWAPRPDTQYF. The V call is TRBV10-3, the J call TRBJ2-3; D is unresolved. In germline, CDR1 is ENHRY, CDR2 SYGVKD. This CDR3 has 14 amino acids. The ends were cut back, 6 bases at V and 4 bases at J, with 14 bases in the middle.

The J gene is TRBJ2-3, the V gene TRBV5-4; TRBD2 agrees at 13 bases. CDR1 is SGHNT and CDR2 is YYREEE in the germline V gene (reference sequence). The CDR3 sequence is 17 residues long. Germline trimming cut 1 base from V and 3 bases from J; bases unmatched to any gene: 5. CDR3 sequence (DNA): TGTGCCAGCAGCTTGATACTAGCGGGAGGGGGTACAGATACGCAGTATTTT. This codes for CASSLILAGGGTDTQYF.

The chain has TRBV10-2 and TRBJ1-1; D uncertain. Germline V gene lookup returns CDR1 WSHSY and CDR2 SAAADI. Trimming pared 2 bases from V and 1 base from J, leaving 2 bases between. This CDR3 region has 12 residues. CDR3 DNA sequence: TGCGCCAGCAGTGAGGGGAACACTGAAGCTTTCTTT. Translated, it gives CASSEGNTEAFF.

The chain joins TRBV7-9 to TRBJ2-1, with 11 positions matching TRBD1. This CDR3 has 14 amino acids. CDR1 is SEHNR and CDR2 is FQNEAQ in the germline V gene (reference sequence). With 6 bases clipped from V and 7 bases from J, the junction kept 5 bases outside the gene matches. CDR3 loop: CASRSGTGGNEQFF. CDR3 coding DNA: TGTGCCAGCAGGTCCGGGACAGGGGGAAATGAGCAGTTCTTC.

This chain connects TRBV27 to TRBJ1-2, with TRBD1 as a possible D gene (5 bases). Germline V gene data show CDR1 as MNHEY and CDR2 as SMNVEV (reference sequence). CDR3 length: 18 residues. Deletions cut 2 bases from V and 5 bases from J, with 24 bases between. As DNA, the CDR3 is TGTGCCAGCAGTTTAAGACCCCTCAGGGAGGTCGGAGGATATGGCTACACCTTC. It encodes CASSLRPLREVGGYGYTF.

J is TRBJ1-2 and V is TRBV5-1; D not resolved. This CDR3 has 11 amino acids. Trimming cost V 5 bases and J 7 bases, with 9 bases left between them. CDR1 and CDR2 from the germline V gene are SGHRS and YFSETQ. The CDR3 is CASRLRGGYTF. CDR3 bases: TGCGCCAGCAGGTTACGGGGTGGCTACACCTTC.

As concerns this clone: At one end the junction does not follow the germline gene, possibly because of a read error. This sample also contains other DNA sequences that code for the same CDR3. The chain links TRBV6-6 to TRBJ2-1, with 16 positions matching TRBD2. Looked up from germline, CDR1 is MNHNY and CDR2 is SVGAGI (reference sequence). The CDR3 has 16 residues. CDR3 in amino acids: CASSYSGTSGGGEQFF. The CDR3 DNA follows: TGCGCCAGCAGTTACTCCGGGACTAGCGGGGGGGGTGAGCAGTTCTTC.

The chain carries TRBV6-5 and TRBJ2-7; no firm D call. The length of the CDR3 is 12 residues. The germline V gene has CDR1 MNHEY and CDR2 SVGAGI. Trimming shortened V by 10 bases and J by 3 bases, and 13 bases separated the two germline ends. The CDR3: CATYRSLYEQYF. The CDR3 DNA is TGTGCCACTTACAGATCACTCTACGAGCAGTACTTC.

The rearrangement links TRBV7-2 to TRBJ1-3; D gene uncertain. The germline CDR1 and CDR2 sequences are SGHTA and FQGNSA. This CDR3 is built from 14 residues. V was pared by 3 bases and J by 2 bases, with 8 bases between. CDR3 nucleotides: TGTGCCAGCAGCTTGTATGGCACTGGAAACACCATATATTTT. As protein: CASSLYGTGNTIYF. The whole variable domain, filled in from reference TRBV7-2 and TRBJ1-3, reads GAGVSQSPSNKVTEKGKDVELRCDPISGHTALYWYRQSLGQGLEFLIYFQGNSAPDKSGLPSDRFSAERTGGSVSTLTIQRTQQEDSAVYLCASSLYGTGNTIYFGEGSWLTVV.

V is TRBV19 and J is TRBJ2-7; 9 positions match TRBD1. The V gene end was trimmed by 5 bases and the J gene end by 0 bases; junction bases not matched to a gene: 2. This CDR3 is built from 14 residues. From germline, CDR1 is LNHDA and CDR2 SQIVND (reference sequence). CDR3 DNA sequence: TGTGCCAGTAGTCAGACAGGGGGCTCCTACGAGCAGTACTTC. It translates to CASSQTGGSYEQYF. Combining the CDR3 with reference TRBV19 and TRBJ2-7 gives the whole variable domain DGGITQSPKYLFRKEGQNVTLSCEQNLNHDAMYWYRQDPGQGLRLIYYSQIVNDFQKGDIAEGYSVSREKKESFPLTVTSAQKNPTAFYLCASSQTGGSYEQYFGPGTRLTVT.

The genes are TRBV13 and TRBJ1-4; possibly TRBD1 for D (6 bases). Trimming took off 0 bases at V and 4 bases at J, with 15 bases between the two ends. The CDR3 has 17 residues. In germline, CDR1 is PRHDT, CDR2 FYEKMQ (reference sequence). The CDR3 DNA is TGTGCCAGCAGCTTAGGCATCAGGGACAACTATAATGAAAAACTGTTTTTT. The encoded protein is CASSLGIRDNYNEKLFF.

The V gene is TRBV6-5, the J gene TRBJ2-5, with a possible D match to TRBD2 (5 bases). V lost 8 bases and J lost 5, with 15 bases in between. Germline V gene data show CDR1 as MNHEY and CDR2 as SVGAGI. This CDR3 comprises 13 residues. The DNA of the CDR3 is TGTGCCAGCGCGGTAAGGGAGCGGGAGACCCAGTACTTC. Amino acids: CASAVRERETQYF.

V usage is TRBV9 and J usage is TRBJ2-3, with a weak D call TRBD1 (6 bases). Germline loops: CDR1 SGDLS, CDR2 YYNGEE. The V end lost 4 bases, the J end lost 2 bases, and 14 bases lay between the germline ends. The CDR3 is 15 residues long. The CDR3 DNA follows: TGTGCCAGCAGCCAGGACAGTCGGCCCACAGATACGCAGTATTTT. Protein product: CASSQDSRPTDTQYF.

The genes are TRBV6-6 and TRBJ2-6; maybe TRBD2 (5 bases). From germline, CDR1 is MNHNY and CDR2 SVGAGI (reference sequence). The CDR3 has 11 amino acids. V lost 4 bases and J lost 17, with 12 bases in between. CDR3 in amino acids: CASSWRQAVTF. In DNA, the CDR3 is TGTGCCAGCAGTTGGAGGCAGGCAGTGACTTTC.

The chain employs TRBV19 and TRBJ2-3, with 10 bases aligning to TRBD2. With V trimmed by 6 bases and J by 3 bases, 3 bases remained unmatched. The CDR3 runs to 14 residues. The germline CDR1 and CDR2 sequences are LNHDA and SQIVND (reference sequence). The CDR3 spells CASSRSGGTDTQYF. The CDR3 DNA reads as TGTGCCAGTAGCCGTAGCGGGGGGACAGATACGCAGTATTTT.

The chain has TRBV9 and TRBJ2-1; D ambiguous. CDR3 length: 16 amino acids. V shed 0 bases and J shed 3 bases, with 13 bases lying between them. The germline CDR1 and CDR2 sequences are SGDLS and YYNGEE. Written as DNA, the CDR3 is TGTGCCAGCAGCGTAGGTGTTAGCCTCATCTACAATGAGCAGTTCTTC. Residues: CASSVGVSLIYNEQFF.

For the CDR3, the DNA is TGTGCCAGCAGCCGCCGGAGGACAGCAACCGGGGAGCTGTTTTTT. Encoded protein: CASSRRRTATGELFF. V is TRBV13 and J is TRBJ2-2; a weak D match, TRBD1 (6 bases). Trimming shortened V by 5 bases and J by 5 bases, and 15 bases separated the two germline ends. Germline-derived CDR1 and CDR2 are PRHDT and FYEKMQ (reference sequence). There are 15 residues in the CDR3.

The chain couples TRBV19 to TRBJ1-2; D is ambiguous. Germline V CDR1 and CDR2: LNHDA, SQIVND (reference sequence). The CDR3 length is 11 residues. The germline V and J ends were trimmed by 2 bases and 3 bases, with 1 base remaining between them. CDR3 amino acids: CASSIYYGYTF. CDR3 nucleotide sequence: TGTGCCAGTAGTATATACTATGGCTACACCTTC.

The chain combines TRBV2 with TRBJ1-3; weak D call: TRBD1 (5 bases). CDR1 SNHLY and CDR2 FYNNEI come from the germline V gene. V was pared by 7 bases and J by 0 bases, with 13 bases between. The CDR3 has 15 residues. As DNA, the CDR3 is TGTGCCAGCATGGGGGTTATAATCTCTGGAAACACCATATATTTT. Protein product: CASMGVIISGNTIYF.

This clone was observed a single time. V is TRBV5-1 and J is TRBJ2-5, with 9 bases identical to TRBD1. The V segment lost 0 bases and the J segment 5 bases; nucleotides outside the gene matches: 5. Germline-derived CDR1 and CDR2 are SGHRS and YFSETQ. The CDR3 sequence is 15 residues long. The CDR3 spells CASSLGPTGGETQYF. CDR3 DNA: TGCGCCAGCAGCTTGGGACCCACAGGGGGCGAGACCCAGTACTTC.

The chain joins TRBV9 to TRBJ2-3; maybe TRBD2 (7 bases). There are 16 residues in the CDR3. Germline CDR1 and CDR2: SGDLS and YYNGEE. The V end lost 0 bases, the J end lost 2 bases, and 13 bases lay between the germline ends. The CDR3 sequence is CASSVGAGAHTDTQYF. DNA for the CDR3: TGTGCCAGCAGCGTAGGCGCGGGGGCCCACACAGATACGCAGTATTTT.

This clone was detected ten times or more. In DNA form, the CDR3 reads TGTGCCAGCAGTTACTCAACTATGGGGCAGACCCAGTACTTC. This translates into CASSYSTMGQTQYF. The rearrangement uses TRBV6-5 and TRBJ2-5, with a tentative D call TRBD1 (5 bases). From germline, CDR1 is MNHEY and CDR2 SVGAGI. The CDR3 consists of 14 residues. The germline V and J ends were trimmed by 0 bases and 6 bases, with 11 bases remaining between them.

The gene calls are TRBV6-5 and TRBJ1-5; maybe TRBD1 (5 bases). The germline gives CDR1 MNHEY, CDR2 SVGAGI. This CDR3 region has 15 residues. V lost 7 bases, J lost 6 bases, and 19 bases lay in between. The CDR3 DNA reads TGTGCCAGCAACCCCGGCAGGGAAGGGAGTCAGCCCCAGCATTTT. It specifies CASNPGREGSQPQHF.

V usage is TRBV6-6 and J usage is TRBJ1-4, with D perhaps TRBD1 (5 bases). Germline CDR1 MNHNY, CDR2 SVGAGI (reference sequence). The CDR3 extends over 16 amino acids. V lost 4 bases to trimming and J lost 0 bases, with 12 bases between them. In DNA, the CDR3 is TGTGCCAGCAGTTTGCGGACACTTGCAACTAATGAAAAACTGTTTTTT. This gives the protein CASSLRTLATNEKLFF.

V and J are TRBV4-2 and TRBJ2-1, with a possible D match to TRBD2 (5 bases). V was cut by 3 bases and J by 7 bases, with 16 bases left in between. Germline CDR1 reads LGHNA; CDR2 reads YNFKEQ. The CDR3 is 15 amino acids. CDR3 DNA sequence: TGTGCCAGCAGCCATGGGGTGGGAGAAGGGAATGAGCAGTTCTTC. Amino acid sequence: CASSHGVGEGNEQFF.